This TCR beta chain was identified in a study of cytomegalovirus exposure and HLA in healthy donors. Study-level background: It was reported in a later analysis that the 100 to 150 validation repertoires used the same platform as the 666 first-cohort repertoires.

The donors were members of the validation cohort, which comprised 120 subjects and was separate from the first cohort of more than 500 subjects. The CDR3 covers 12 residues. Trimming took 8 bases from V and 6 from J; bases not matched to a gene: 3. The germline V gene encodes CDR1 MNHEY and CDR2 SMNVEV (reference sequence). Findings and caveats of the study: It was found in a later analysis that first-cohort TCR clusters tended to co-occur in the 130 or so validation repertoires. In vitro testing confirmed three CMV-associated chains as specific for CMV antigens.

With regard to this clone: Its antigen is not identified.

The table came from immunoSEQ multiplex PCR; TCRdb's copy has only in-frame clones and leaves some out. The table records a few hundred thousand clones, 80% to 95% of them present only once. The sequence was obtained from a woman between 18 and 29 years old in good health and CMV-seronegative. Sequencing used PBMCs. V is TRBV27 and J is TRBJ2-2, with TRBD2 matching over 7 bases. DNA of the CDR3: TGTGCCAGCGCTCGGGGGGCCGGGGAGCTGTTTTTT. This encodes CASARGAGELFF.